This T cell receptor beta chain was observed in a study of cytomegalovirus exposure and HLA in healthy donors. Study-wide points: Sequencing likely generated an artifact that appeared as a cluster of highly shared sequence variants. An analysis was carried out later, and it reportedly showed fewer N-insertions in an Asian-associated ancestry cluster than the 666-donor mean.

This CDR3 contains 17 residues. The V and J ends lost 1 base and 1 base respectively, with 17 bases between them. Germline assignment: CDR1 SEHNR and CDR2 FQNEAQ (reference sequence). Donors sampled were nominally healthy, though unrecorded immune exposures were likely. It was with 60 Vbeta and 13 Jbeta primers that the PCR ran. Clones were sequenced by immunoSEQ multiplex PCR, and TCRdb holds only the in-frame ones, with some missing. Of roughly 180,000 clones listed, around 80% are singletons. With respect to this clone: The antigen remains unidentified.

This TCR derives from a man between 25 and 39 years old in good health and CMV-seropositive. The V call is TRBV7-9, the J call TRBJ2-7; D may be TRBD1 (6 bases). The sequenced material came from PBMCs. The CDR3 protein is CASSLGFGTSGSYEQYF. The DNA of the CDR3 is TGTGCCAGCAGCTTAGGGTTCGGGACATCCGGTTCCTACGAGCAGTACTTC.